Listed here is a single T cell receptor (beta chain). This entry comes from a study of blood T cell repertoires in COVID-19. V gave up 0 bases and J gave up 6 bases; unmatched junction bases: 7. This CDR3 has 17 residues. CDR1 is LGHNA and CDR2 is YSLEER in the germline V gene. TCRdb's table, derived via immunoSEQ multiplex PCR, lists solely in-frame clones and lacks some. Of 90,000 to 100,000 clones in the sample, around 85% were seen once. Material: peripheral blood. The chain couples TRBV4-3 to TRBJ2-3; 12 bases match TRBD2. This receptor was identified in a man of 80 years or more with acute or convalescent COVID-19. The CDR3 reads CASSQDPLAGGGDTQYF. The CDR3 DNA is TGCGCCAGCAGCCAAGATCCCCTAGCGGGAGGGGGTGATACGCAGTATTTT.